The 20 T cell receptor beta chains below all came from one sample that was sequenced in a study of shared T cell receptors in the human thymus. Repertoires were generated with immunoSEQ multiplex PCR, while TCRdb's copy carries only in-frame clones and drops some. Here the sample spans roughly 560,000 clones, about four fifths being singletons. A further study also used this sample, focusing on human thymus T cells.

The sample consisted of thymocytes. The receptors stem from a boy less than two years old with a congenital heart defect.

In nucleotides, the CDR3 is TGTGCCAGCAGTTACAGCCGCGCGTCAAATCAGCCCCAGCATTTT. Protein: CASSYSRASNQPQHF. This chain connects TRBV2 to TRBJ1-5, with D unclear. CDR3 length: 15 amino acids. CDR1 is SNHLY and CDR2 is FYNNEI in the germline V gene. Deletions cut 5 bases from V and 4 bases from J, with 15 bases between.

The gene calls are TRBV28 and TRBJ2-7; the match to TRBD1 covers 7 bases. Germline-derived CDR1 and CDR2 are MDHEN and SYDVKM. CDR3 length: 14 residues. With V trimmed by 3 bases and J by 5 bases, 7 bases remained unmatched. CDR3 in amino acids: CASSFRTGWHEQYF. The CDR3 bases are TGTGCCAGCAGTTTCAGGACAGGCTGGCACGAGCAGTACTTC.

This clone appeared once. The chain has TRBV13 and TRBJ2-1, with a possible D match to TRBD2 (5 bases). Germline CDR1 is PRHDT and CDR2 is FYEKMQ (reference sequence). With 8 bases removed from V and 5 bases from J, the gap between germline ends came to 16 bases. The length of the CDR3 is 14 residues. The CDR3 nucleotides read TGTGCCAGCTCGGAAAGAGGGCAACACAATGAGCAGTTCTTC. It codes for CASSERGQHNEQFF.

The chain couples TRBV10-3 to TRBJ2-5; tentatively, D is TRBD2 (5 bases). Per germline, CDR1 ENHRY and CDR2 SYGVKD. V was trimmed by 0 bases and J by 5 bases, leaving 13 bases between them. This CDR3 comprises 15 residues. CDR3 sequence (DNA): TGTGCCATCAGTGAGTCCCCCGGGAAGGGCGAGACCCAGTACTTC. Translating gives CAISESPGKGETQYF.

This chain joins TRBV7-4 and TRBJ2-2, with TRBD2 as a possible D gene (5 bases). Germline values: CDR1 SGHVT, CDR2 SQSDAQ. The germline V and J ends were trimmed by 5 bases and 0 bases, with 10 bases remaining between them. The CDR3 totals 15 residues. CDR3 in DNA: TGTGCCAGCAGCCCCCGGGAATCGAACACCGGGGAGCTGTTTTTT. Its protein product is CASSPRESNTGELFF.

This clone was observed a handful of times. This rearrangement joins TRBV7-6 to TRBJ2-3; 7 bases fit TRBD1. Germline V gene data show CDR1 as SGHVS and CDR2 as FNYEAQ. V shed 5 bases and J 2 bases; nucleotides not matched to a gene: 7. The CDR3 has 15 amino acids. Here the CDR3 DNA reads TGTGCCAGCAGCGGCCGGGACAGTGACACAGATACGCAGTATTTT. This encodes CASSGRDSDTDTQYF.

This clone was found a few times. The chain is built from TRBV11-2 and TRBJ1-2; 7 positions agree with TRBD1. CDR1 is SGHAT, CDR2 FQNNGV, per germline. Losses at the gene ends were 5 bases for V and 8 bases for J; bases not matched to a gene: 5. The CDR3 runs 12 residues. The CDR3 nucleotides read TGTGCCAGCAGCCGGACAGGAAGCGGCTACACCTTC. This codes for CASSRTGSGYTF.

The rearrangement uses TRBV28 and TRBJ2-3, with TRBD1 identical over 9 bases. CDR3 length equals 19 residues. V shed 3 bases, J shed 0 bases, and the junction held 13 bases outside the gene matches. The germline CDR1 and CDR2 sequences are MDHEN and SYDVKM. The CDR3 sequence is CASSFSPRDRVGSTDTQYF. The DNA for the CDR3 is TGTGCCAGCAGTTTTTCCCCCCGGGACAGGGTTGGCAGCACAGATACGCAGTATTTT.

This CDR3 reads CASRSEGGFQETQYF. The CDR3 nucleotides read TGTGCCAGCAGGTCAGAGGGTGGCTTCCAAGAGACCCAGTACTTC. This chain joins TRBV7-6 and TRBJ2-5, with D tentatively TRBD2 (5 bases). The V gene lost 6 bases and the J gene lost 1 base, with 15 bases spanning the gap. Germline V gene data show CDR1 as SGHVS and CDR2 as FNYEAQ. The CDR3 runs to 15 residues.

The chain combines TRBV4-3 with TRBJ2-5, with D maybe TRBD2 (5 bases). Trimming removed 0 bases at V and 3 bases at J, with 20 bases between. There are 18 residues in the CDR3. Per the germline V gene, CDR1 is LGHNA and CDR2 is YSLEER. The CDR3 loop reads CASSQDLSARNGEETQYF. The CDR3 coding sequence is TGCGCCAGCAGCCAAGATCTTAGCGCCCGCAATGGAGAAGAGACCCAGTACTTC.

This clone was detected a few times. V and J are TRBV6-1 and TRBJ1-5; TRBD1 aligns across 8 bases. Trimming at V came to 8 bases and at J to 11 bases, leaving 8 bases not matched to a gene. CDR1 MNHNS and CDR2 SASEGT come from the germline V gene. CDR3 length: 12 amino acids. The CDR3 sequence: CASSAGGSSQHF. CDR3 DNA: TGTGCCAGCTCTGCAGGGGGCTCGTCCCAGCATTTT.

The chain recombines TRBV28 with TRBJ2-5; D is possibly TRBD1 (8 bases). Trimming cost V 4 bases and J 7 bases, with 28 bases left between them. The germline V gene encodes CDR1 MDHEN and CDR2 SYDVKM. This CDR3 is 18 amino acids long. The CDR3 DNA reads TGTGCCAGCAGTTCCCCTCAGGGGGGGGAGGGGGGGACAGGGACCCAGTACTTC. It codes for CASSSPQGGEGGTGTQYF.

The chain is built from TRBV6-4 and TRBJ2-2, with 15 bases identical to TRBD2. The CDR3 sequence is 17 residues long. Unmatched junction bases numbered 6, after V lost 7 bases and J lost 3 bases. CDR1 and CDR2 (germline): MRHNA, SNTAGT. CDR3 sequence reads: CASKGTSGRPDTGELFF. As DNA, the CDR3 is TGTGCCAGCAAGGGGACTAGCGGGAGGCCCGACACCGGGGAGCTGTTTTTT.

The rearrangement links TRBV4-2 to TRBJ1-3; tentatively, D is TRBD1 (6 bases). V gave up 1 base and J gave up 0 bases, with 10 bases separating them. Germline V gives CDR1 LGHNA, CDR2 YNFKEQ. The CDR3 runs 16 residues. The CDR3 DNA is TGTGCCAGCAGCCAAGTCGACAGGCACTCTGGAAACACCATATATTTT. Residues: CASSQVDRHSGNTIYF.

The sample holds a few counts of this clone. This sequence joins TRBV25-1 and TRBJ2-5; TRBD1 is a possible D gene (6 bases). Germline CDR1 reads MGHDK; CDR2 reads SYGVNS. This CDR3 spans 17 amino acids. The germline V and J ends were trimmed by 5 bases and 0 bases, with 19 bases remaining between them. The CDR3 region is CASSSSLRQAHQETQYF. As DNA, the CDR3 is TGTGCCAGCAGTTCCTCCCTAAGACAGGCCCACCAAGAGACCCAGTACTTC.

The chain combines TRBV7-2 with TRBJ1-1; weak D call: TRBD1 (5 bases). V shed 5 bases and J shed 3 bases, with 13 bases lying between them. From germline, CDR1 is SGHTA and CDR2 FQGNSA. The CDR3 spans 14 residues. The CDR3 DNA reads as TGTGCCAGCAGCCCGGGACGGAGGGACACTGAAGCTTTCTTT. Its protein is CASSPGRRDTEAFF.

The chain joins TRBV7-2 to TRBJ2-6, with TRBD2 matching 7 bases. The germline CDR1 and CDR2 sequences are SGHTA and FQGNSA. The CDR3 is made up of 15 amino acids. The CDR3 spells CAWGGVPSGANVLTF. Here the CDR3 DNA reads TGTGCTTGGGGAGGGGTCCCCTCTGGGGCCAACGTCCTGACTTTC.

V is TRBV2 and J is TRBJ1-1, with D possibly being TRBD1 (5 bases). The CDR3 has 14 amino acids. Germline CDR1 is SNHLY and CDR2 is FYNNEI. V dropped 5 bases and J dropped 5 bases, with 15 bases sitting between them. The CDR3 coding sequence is TGTGCCAGCAGTTTACAGGCCGGGGGAACTGAAGCTTTCTTT. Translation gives CASSLQAGGTEAFF.

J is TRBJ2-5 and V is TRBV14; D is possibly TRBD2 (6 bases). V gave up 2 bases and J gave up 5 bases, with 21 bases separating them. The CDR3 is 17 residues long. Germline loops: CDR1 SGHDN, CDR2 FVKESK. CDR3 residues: CASSQRKNAGGWETQYF. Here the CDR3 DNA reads TGTGCCAGCAGCCAAAGGAAGAACGCCGGAGGGTGGGAGACCCAGTACTTC.

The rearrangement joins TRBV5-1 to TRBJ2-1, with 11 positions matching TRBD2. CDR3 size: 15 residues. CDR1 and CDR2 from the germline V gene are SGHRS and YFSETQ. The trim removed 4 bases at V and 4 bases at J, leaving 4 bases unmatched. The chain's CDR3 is CASSPRTSGYNEQFF. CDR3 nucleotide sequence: TGCGCCAGCAGCCCCCGGACTAGCGGGTACAATGAGCAGTTCTTC.